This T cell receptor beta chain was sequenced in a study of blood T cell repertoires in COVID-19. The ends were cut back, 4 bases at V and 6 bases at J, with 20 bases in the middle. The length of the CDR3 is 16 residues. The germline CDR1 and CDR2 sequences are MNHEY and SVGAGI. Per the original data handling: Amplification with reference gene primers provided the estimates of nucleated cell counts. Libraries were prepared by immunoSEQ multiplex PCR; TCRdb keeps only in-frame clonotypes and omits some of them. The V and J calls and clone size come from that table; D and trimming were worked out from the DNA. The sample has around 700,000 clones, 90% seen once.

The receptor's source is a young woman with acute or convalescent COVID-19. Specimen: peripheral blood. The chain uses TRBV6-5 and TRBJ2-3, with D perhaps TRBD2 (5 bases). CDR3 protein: CASSSTRTFDGDTQYF. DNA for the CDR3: TGTGCCAGCAGTTCCACCCGGACTTTCGACGGGGATACGCAGTATTTT.